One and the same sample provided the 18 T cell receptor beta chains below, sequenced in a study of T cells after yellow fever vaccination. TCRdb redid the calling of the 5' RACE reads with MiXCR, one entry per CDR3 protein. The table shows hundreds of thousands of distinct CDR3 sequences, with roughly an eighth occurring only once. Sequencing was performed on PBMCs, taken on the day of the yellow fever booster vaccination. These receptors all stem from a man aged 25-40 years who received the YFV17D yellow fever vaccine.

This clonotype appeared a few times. CDR3: CASSQREFHEQFF. CDR3 DNA sequence: TGTGCCAGCTCACAACGGGAGTTCCATGAGCAGTTCTTC. This chain joins TRBV18 and TRBJ2-1; maybe TRBD2 (6 bases). This CDR3 spans 13 amino acids. Germline V gene sequence: CDR1 KGHSH, CDR2 LQKENI. V lost 4 bases and J lost 8, with 12 bases in between. Full variable domain (remainder filled in from reference TRBV18 and TRBJ2-1): NAGVMQNPRHLVRRRGQEARLRCSPMKGHSHVYWYRQLPEEGLKFMVYLQKENIIDESGMPKERFSAEFPKEGPSILRIQQVVRGDSAAYFCASSQREFHEQFFGPGTRLTVL.

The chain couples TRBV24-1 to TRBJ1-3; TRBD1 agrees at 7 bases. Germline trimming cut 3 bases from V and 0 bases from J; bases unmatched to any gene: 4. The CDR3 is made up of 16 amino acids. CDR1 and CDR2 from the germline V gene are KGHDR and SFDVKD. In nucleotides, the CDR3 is TGTGCCACCAGTGATGGACAGGACGCCTCTGGAAACACCATATATTTT. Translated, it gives CATSDGQDASGNTIYF.

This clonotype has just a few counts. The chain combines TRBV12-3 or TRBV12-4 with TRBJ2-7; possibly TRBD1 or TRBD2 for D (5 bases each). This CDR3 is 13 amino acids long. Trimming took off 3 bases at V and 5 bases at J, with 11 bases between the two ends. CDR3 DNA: TGTGCCAGCAGTTTGCAGGGAGAGGACGAGCAGTACTTC. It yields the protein CASSLQGEDEQYF.

CDR3 nucleotides: TGTGCCAGCAGCTTAGTTGGGACTAGCGTTGAGCAGTTCTTC. It yields the protein CASSLVGTSVEQFF. The V gene is TRBV7-8, the J gene TRBJ2-1, with TRBD2 matching over 10 bases. The CDR3 is made up of 14 amino acids. Germline CDR1 and CDR2: SGHVS and FQNEAQ. Trimming at V came to 1 base and at J to 9 bases, leaving 3 bases not matched to a gene.

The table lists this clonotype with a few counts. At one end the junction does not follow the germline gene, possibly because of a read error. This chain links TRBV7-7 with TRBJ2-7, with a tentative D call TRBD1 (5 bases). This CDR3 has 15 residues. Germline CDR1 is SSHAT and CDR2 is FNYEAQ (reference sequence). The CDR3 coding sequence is TGTGCTAGCAGCCCTGGGGCAGGTGAATTCTACGAGCAGTACTTC. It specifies CASSPGAGEFYEQYF.

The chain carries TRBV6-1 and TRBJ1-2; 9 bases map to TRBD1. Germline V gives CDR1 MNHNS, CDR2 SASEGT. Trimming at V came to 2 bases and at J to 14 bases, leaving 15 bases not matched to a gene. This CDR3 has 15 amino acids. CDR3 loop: CASSESQMTGGERTF. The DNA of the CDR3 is TGTGCCAGCAGTGAATCTCAAATGACAGGGGGGGAGCGGACCTTC.

The CDR3 loop is CAWSPNMNTEAFF. Written as DNA, the CDR3 is TGTGCCTGGAGTCCCAATATGAACACTGAAGCTTTCTTT. This chain links TRBV30 with TRBJ1-1; D gene unclear. With 2 bases removed from V and 0 bases from J, the gap between germline ends came to 7 bases. The CDR3 covers 13 residues. Germline CDR1 is GTSNPN and CDR2 is SVGIG (reference sequence).

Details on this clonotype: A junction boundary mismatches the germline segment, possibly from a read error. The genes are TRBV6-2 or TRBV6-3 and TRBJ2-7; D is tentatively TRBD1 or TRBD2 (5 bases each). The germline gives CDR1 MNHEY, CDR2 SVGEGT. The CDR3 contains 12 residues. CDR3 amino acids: CASSGKPGRDDF. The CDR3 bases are TGTGCCAGCAGCGGTAAGCCGGGACGGGACGACTTC.

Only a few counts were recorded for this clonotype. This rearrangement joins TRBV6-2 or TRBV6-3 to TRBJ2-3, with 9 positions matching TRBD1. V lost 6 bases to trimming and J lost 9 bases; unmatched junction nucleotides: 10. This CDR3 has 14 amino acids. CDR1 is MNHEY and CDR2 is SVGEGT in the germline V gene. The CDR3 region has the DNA TGTGCCAGCAGCCTCCCGGGACAGGGAGGAACGCAGTATTTT. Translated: CASSLPGQGGTQYF.

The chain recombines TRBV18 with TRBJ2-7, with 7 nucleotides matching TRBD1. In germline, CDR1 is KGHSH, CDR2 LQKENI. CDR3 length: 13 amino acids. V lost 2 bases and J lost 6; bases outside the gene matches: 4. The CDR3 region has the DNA TGTGCCAGCTCACCAACAGGGGACGGCGAGCAGTACTTC. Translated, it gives CASSPTGDGEQYF.

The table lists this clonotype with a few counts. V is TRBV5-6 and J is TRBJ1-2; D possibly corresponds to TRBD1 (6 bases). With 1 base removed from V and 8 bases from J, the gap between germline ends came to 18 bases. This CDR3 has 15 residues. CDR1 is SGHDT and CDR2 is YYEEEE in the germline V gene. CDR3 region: CASSLIDRPSEGYTF. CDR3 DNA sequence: TGTGCCAGCAGCTTGATTGACAGGCCGTCTGAGGGCTACACCTTC.

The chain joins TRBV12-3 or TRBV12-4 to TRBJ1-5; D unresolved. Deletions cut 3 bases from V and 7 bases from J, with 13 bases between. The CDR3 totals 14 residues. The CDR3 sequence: CASSFPGGRQPQHF. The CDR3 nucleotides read TGTGCCAGCAGTTTCCCGGGTGGCAGGCAGCCCCAGCATTTT.

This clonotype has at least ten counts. CDR3 nucleotide sequence: TGCGCCAGCAGCTTGGCAATGCGGAATGAGCAGTTCTTC. It encodes CASSLAMRNEQFF. The chain links TRBV5-1 to TRBJ2-1; D is undetermined. This CDR3 has 13 residues. In germline, CDR1 is SGHRS, CDR2 YFSETQ. Trimming shortened V by 0 bases and J by 7 bases, and 8 bases separated the two germline ends.

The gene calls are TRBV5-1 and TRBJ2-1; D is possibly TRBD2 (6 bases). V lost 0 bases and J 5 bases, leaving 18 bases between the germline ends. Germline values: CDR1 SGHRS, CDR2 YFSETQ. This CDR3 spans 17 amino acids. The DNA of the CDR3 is TGCGCCAGCAGCTTGGGTGCGGGACTGACTGAGAACAATGAGCAGTTCTTC. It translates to CASSLGAGLTENNEQFF. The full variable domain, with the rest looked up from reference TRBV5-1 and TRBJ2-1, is KAGVTQTPRYLIKTRGQQVTLSCSPISGHRSVSWYQQTPGQGLQFLFEYFSETQRNKGNFPGRFSGRQFSNSRSEMNVSTLELGDSALYLCASSLGAGLTENNEQFFGPGTRLTVL.

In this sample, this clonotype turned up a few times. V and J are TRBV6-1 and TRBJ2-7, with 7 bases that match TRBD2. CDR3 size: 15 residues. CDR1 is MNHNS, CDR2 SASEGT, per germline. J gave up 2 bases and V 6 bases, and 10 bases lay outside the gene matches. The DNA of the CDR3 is TGTGCCAGCAGCCATAGCGGCCTAGCGGCCTACGAGCAGTACTTC. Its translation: CASSHSGLAAYEQYF.

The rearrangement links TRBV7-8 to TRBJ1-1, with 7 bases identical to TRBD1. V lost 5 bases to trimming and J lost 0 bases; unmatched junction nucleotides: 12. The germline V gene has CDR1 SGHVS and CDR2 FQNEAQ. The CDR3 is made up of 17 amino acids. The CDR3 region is CASSNTGTDIMNTEAFF. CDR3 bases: TGTGCCAGCAGCAACACCGGGACAGATATAATGAACACTGAAGCTTTCTTT.

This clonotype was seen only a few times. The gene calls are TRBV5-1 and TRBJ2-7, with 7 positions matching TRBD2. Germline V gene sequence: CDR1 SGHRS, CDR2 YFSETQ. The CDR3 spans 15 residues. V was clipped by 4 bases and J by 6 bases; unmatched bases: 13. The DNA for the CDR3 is TGCGCCAGCAGCGCCTCTAGCGGCCGCAGTATCGAGCAGTACTTC. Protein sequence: CASSASSGRSIEQYF.

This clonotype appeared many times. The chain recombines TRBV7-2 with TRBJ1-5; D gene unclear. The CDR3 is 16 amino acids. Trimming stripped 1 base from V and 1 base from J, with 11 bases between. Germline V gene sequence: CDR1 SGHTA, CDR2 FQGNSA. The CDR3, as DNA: TGTGCCAGCAGCTTAGGTACTGGCGGCAGCAATCAGCCCCAGCATTTT. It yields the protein CASSLGTGGSNQPQHF.